Below, one T cell receptor (beta chain) is given with its context. Possible read error: a much larger clone is one base away. This sample was taken from a study of blood T cells in healthy people across ages. Study overall: T cells yielded about one barcoded beta molecule per two cells through template switching.

This CDR3 region has 18 residues. Germline V gene sequence: CDR1 SGHTA, CDR2 FQGNSA. The authors ran a second PCR of about 7 to 11 cycles using a sample-barcoded 5' primer and a J-beta primer mix. MiXCR, applied by TCRdb to the 5' RACE reads, yields one record per CDR3 protein. The repertoire holds about 590,000 distinct CDR3 sequences, with about 30% as singletons. Specimen: blood. The sequence derives from a woman older than 75 in good health. The chain couples TRBV7-2 to TRBJ2-6; 9 bases are shared with TRBD1. CDR3 in amino acids: CASSVTGGAPSGADVLTF. CDR3 in DNA: TGTGCCAGCAGCGTTACAGGGGGCGCCCCCTCTGGGGCCGACGTCCTGACTTTC.